Listed below are T cell receptor beta chains from one sample, sequenced in a study of blood T cell repertoires in COVID-19. Using immunoSEQ multiplex PCR, the repertoire was profiled, and TCRdb retains in-frame clones only, with some absent. The table has some 370,000 clones, around 87% seen once; the top ten hold around 9.3%. Input material: peripheral blood. The receptors were sampled from a woman aged 25 to 45 with COVID-19, enrolled during active disease. Both conserved end residues are part of each CDR3. A D gene is named only where the DNA matches it firmly. Not every row has a clone size; where given, it reads once, few, many or a size class.

TRBJ2-1 . . TRBV24-1 CATSDLEVNEQFF TGTGCCACCAGTGATTTAGAGGTAAATGAGCAGTTCTTC
TRBJ2-1 . TRBD2 TRBV5-1 CASSLALLAGGPYNEQFF TGCGCCAGCAGCTTGGCCTTACTAGCGGGAGGGCCGTACAATGAGCAGTTCTTC
TRBJ2-7 . TRBD2 TRBV27 CASSGWTSGTWEQYF TGTGCCAGCAGTGGGTGGACTAGCGGGACATGGGAGCAGTACTTC
TRBJ2-7 . TRBD2 TRBV18 CASSPQSASGSYEQYF TGTGCCAGCTCACCACAAAGTGCGAGCGGGAGTTACGAGCAGTACTTC
TRBJ2-1 . . TRBV5-1 CASSLGGNEQFF TGCGCCAGCAGCTTGGGAGGCAATGAGCAGTTCTTC
TRBJ2-1 . . TRBV10-3 CAISEVGEYNEQFF TGTGCCATCAGTGAGGTTGGGGAGTACAATGAGCAGTTCTTC
TRBJ1-4 . . TRBV6-5 CASSFRTVANEKLFF TGTGCCAGCAGTTTCCGGACAGTCGCTAATGAAAAACTGTTTTTT
TRBJ2-3 . TRBD2 TRBV10-3 CAISRQTSGGAGTDTQYF TGTGCCATCAGCAGGCAAACTAGCGGAGGAGCGGGCACAGATACGCAGTATTTT
TRBJ1-4 . . TRBV19 CASSKGQGKEKLFF TGTGCCAGTAGTAAAGGACAAGGCAAGGAAAAACTGTTTTTT
TRBJ1-4 . TRBD1 TRBV19 CASSDRVNEKLFF TGTGCCAGTTCGGACAGGGTCAATGAAAAACTGTTTTTT
TRBJ2-5 . . TRBV7-9 CASSADRAKERETQYF TGTGCCAGCAGCGCGGACAGAGCTAAGGAGAGGGAGACCCAGTACTTC
TRBJ1-5 few TRBD1 TRBV24-1 CATSGQGGLPQHF TGTGCCACCAGTGGCCAGGGGGGCTTGCCCCAGCATTTT
TRBJ1-3 . TRBD1 TRBV3-1/TRBV3-2 CASSQVPGQGFAYF TGTGCCAGCAGCCAAGTGCCGGGACAGGGTTTCGCATATTTT
TRBJ2-1 . . TRBV5-1 CASSLGGQPNEQFF TGCGCCAGCAGCTTGGGTGGCCAACCCAATGAGCAGTTCTTC
TRBJ2-7 few . TRBV14 CASGLGAEQYF TGTGCCAGCGGGCTAGGGGCAGAGCAGTACTTC
TRBJ2-5 few . TRBV4-3 CASSQGRTAGETQYF TGCGCCAGCAGCCAAGGAAGGACAGCGGGGGAGACCCAGTACTTC
TRBJ2-7 . . TRBV4-1 CASSQDSQQFYEQYF TGCGCCAGCAGCCAAGACTCCCAACAATTCTACGAGCAGTACTTC
TRBJ2-1 . . TRBV10-3 CAISESGHLDEQFF TGTGCCATCAGTGAGTCGGGACACCTCGATGAGCAGTTCTTC
TRBJ2-3 . . TRBV7-2 CASFLDASERTDTQYF TGTGCCAGTTTCCTCGACGCTAGCGAACGCACAGATACGCAGTATTTT
TRBJ1-5 . . TRBV19 CASSLSVVQPQHF TGTGCCAGTAGCCTCTCGGTAGTTCAGCCCCAGCATTTT
TRBJ2-7 . TRBD2 TRBV29-1 CSVRSGDSYEQYF TGCAGCGTTCGTAGCGGGGATTCCTACGAGCAGTACTTC
TRBJ2-3 . . TRBV7-2 CASSGLFSTDTQYF TGTGCCAGCAGCGGACTCTTTAGCACAGATACGCAGTATTTT
TRBJ2-5 few . TRBV2 CASSEGAAGQETQYF TGTGCCAGCAGTGAAGGGGCAGCCGGCCAAGAGACCCAGTACTTC
TRBJ1-4 . . TRBV15 CATSRDPGDAEKLFF TGTGCCACCAGCAGAGATCCGGGGGATGCTGAAAAACTGTTTTTT
TRBJ1-2 . TRBD1 TRBV6-6 CASKHLTGANYGYTF TGTGCCAGCAAGCATCTAACAGGGGCAAACTATGGCTACACCTTC
TRBJ1-2 few . TRBV29-1 CSVEDGGVYTF TGCAGCGTTGAAGATGGGGGGGTCTACACCTTC
TRBJ2-5 . TRBD2 TRBV2 CASSTSGRGETQYF TGTGCCAGTAGTACTAGCGGGAGAGGGGAGACCCAGTACTTC
TRBJ2-1 . TRBD2 TRBV18 CASSPRSGSNEQFF TGTGCCAGCTCACCACGGAGCGGGAGCAATGAGCAGTTCTTC
TRBJ2-7 . . TRBV4-1 CASSQDGPSRAYEQYF TGCGCCAGCAGCCAAGACGGGCCTAGCAGAGCCTACGAGCAGTACTTC